The clone carrying this T cell receptor beta chain has just a few counts. TCRdb fed the 5' RACE reads into MiXCR, producing one record per CDR3 protein. The sample records some 440,000 distinct CDR3 sequences, 24% being singletons. The CDR3 loop spans 15 amino acids. J gave up 6 bases and V 5 bases, and 9 bases lay outside the gene matches. Germline V gives CDR1 MNHEY, CDR2 SVGAGI. This sample stems from a study of identical twins. Healthy Caucasians, and only they, were the donors. The sample also formed part of further work on T cells expressing NK-cell markers.

The rearrangement links TRBV6-5 to TRBJ2-2; the match to TRBD2 covers 7 bases. The TCR originated in a woman aged 18 to 35 in good health. The sequenced sample was CD4+ T cells sorted from blood. The CDR3 is CASSNQGTTSGELFF. The CDR3 nucleotides are TGTGCCAGCAGTAACCAAGGGACTACCTCCGGGGAGCTGTTTTTT.